The sequence of this TCR beta chain was determined in a study of shared clonotypes between healthy human individuals. V shed 2 bases and J shed 5 bases, with 6 bases lying between them. CDR1 is MRHNA, CDR2 SNTAGT, per germline. CDR3 length: 12 amino acids. Only in-frame clones appear in the TCRdb table, and some are missing; sequencing was by immunoSEQ multiplex PCR. The table includes 2 million to 3 million clones, over 85% detected once. In the case of this clone: Its antigen is unknown.

Study results and limitations: Generally, naive subsets came out with larger estimated richness than memory subsets. Clonotypes which were not shared had lower generation probabilities than clonotypes that all four donors shared. Some naive CD4 clonotypes, roughly 5%, turned up in common across several donors.

The V gene is TRBV6-4, the J gene TRBJ1-2, with unresolved D. The clonotype originates from a man between 18 and 35 years old in good health. Some clones in this sample may be carry-over from other donors' samples. Sequenced: naive CD4+ T cells from PBMCs. The sample's subset: CD45RA+ positively selected. The CDR3 nucleotides read TGTGCCAGCAGTGACGGTCGTTATGGCTACACCTTC. Translation: CASSDGRYGYTF.